These T cell receptor beta chains were read from a single sample in a study of T cell responses to AZD1222 COVID-19 vaccine. Sequencing was performed with immunoSEQ multiplex PCR; in TCRdb, only in-frame clones are kept and a portion is missing. Among over 110,000 clones, around 91% were seen once, and the ten largest hold 9.3%. The material was peripheral blood, obtained 28 days after the second AZD1222 dose. The receptor source for this set is an adult who received the AZD1222 COVID-19 vaccine. Each CDR3 is given with its conserved first and last residue. A D gene is named only where the DNA matches it firmly. Clone size, where shown, is once, few, many, or a class for clones that have expanded.

TRBD1,NA,TRBJ1-5,TRBV7-2,CASSLAGQGVNQPQHF,TGTGCCAGCAGCTTAGCCGGACAGGGGGTTAATCAGCCCCAGCATTTT
NA,NA,TRBJ1-5,TRBV19,CASRDIYQPQHF,TGTGCCAGCCGGGACATTTATCAGCCCCAGCATTTT
TRBD2,NA,TRBJ2-1,TRBV13,CASSGTSDAYNEQFF,TGTGCCAGCAGCGGGACTAGCGACGCCTACAATGAGCAGTTCTTC
TRBD1,NA,TRBJ2-1,TRBV7-7,CASSHSQGIDEQFF,TGTGCTAGCAGCCACTCACAGGGGATTGATGAGCAGTTCTTC
NA,few,TRBJ2-3,TRBV9,CASSVRSPDTQYF,TGTGCCAGCAGCGTACGGTCGCCAGATACGCAGTATTTT
NA,NA,TRBJ1-2,TRBV7-2,CASSLARERGGYTF,TGTGCCAGCAGCTTAGCTAGGGAGCGGGGCGGCTACACCTTC
NA,NA,TRBJ2-7,TRBV25-1,CASSEYFSRLLLEQYF,TGTGCCAGCAGTGAATATTTCTCGCGGCTACTCTTGGAGCAGTACTTC
NA,NA,TRBJ1-1,TRBV6-2/TRBV6-3,CASSEPDTTKQAFF,TGTGCCAGCAGTGAGCCCGACACCACCAAACAAGCTTTCTTT
NA,NA,TRBJ2-2,TRBV6-5,CASSYSGWGELFF,TGTGCCAGCAGTTACTCCGGGTGGGGGGAGCTGTTTTTT
NA,NA,TRBJ1-6,TRBV3-1/TRBV3-2,CASSRVLEGINSPLHF,TGTGCCAGCAGCCGAGTCCTAGAGGGGATTAATTCACCCCTCCACTTT
TRBD2,NA,TRBJ2-1,TRBV27,CASSTLAGGQYNEQFF,TGTGCCAGCAGTACGTTAGCGGGAGGTCAGTACAATGAGCAGTTCTTC
TRBD1,NA,TRBJ1-2,TRBV5-6,CASSLVGQGAYGYTF,TGTGCCAGCAGCTTGGTGGGACAGGGGGCATATGGCTACACCTTC
NA,NA,TRBJ1-5,TRBV3-1/TRBV3-2,CASSQYPQTQGQPQHF,TGTGCCAGCAGCCAATACCCGCAAACTCAGGGTCAGCCCCAGCATTTT
TRBD1,NA,TRBJ1-2,TRBV6-6,CASSTRQGSYGYTF,TGTGCCAGCAGTACGCGACAGGGATCCTATGGCTACACCTTC
NA,NA,TRBJ1-1,TRBV5-4,CASSLAEADEAFF,TGTGCCAGCAGCTTGGCCGAGGCGGATGAAGCTTTCTTT
NA,NA,TRBJ1-4,TRBV6-1,CASSEWGWDTKEKLFF,TGTGCCAGCAGTGAATGGGGCTGGGACACTAAGGAAAAACTGTTTTTT
NA,once,TRBJ1-2,TRBV27,CASSLRGVQSGYTF,TGTGCCAGCAGTTTAAGGGGGGTCCAGAGTGGCTACACCTTC
TRBD1,NA,TRBJ2-2,TRBV18,CASSLSGTGVTGELFF,TGTGCCAGCTCACTCTCCGGGACAGGGGTAACCGGGGAGCTGTTTTTT
NA,once,TRBJ1-3,TRBV29-1,CSVGPYSGNTIYF,TGCAGCGTTGGGCCCTACTCTGGAAACACCATATATTTT
NA,NA,TRBJ2-3,TRBV5-4,CASSGLQTDTQYF,TGTGCCAGCTCGGGACTGCAGACAGATACGCAGTATTTT
TRBD1,NA,TRBJ2-6,TRBV5-6,CASSLPQGASGANVLTF,TGTGCCAGCAGCTTGCCACAGGGGGCTTCTGGGGCCAACGTCCTGACTTTC
NA,NA,TRBJ2-2,TRBV19,CATLSIFTGELFF,TGTGCCACTCTCTCAATCTTCACCGGGGAGCTGTTTTTT
NA,NA,TRBJ1-4,TRBV3-1/TRBV3-2,CASSQESSRLFF,TGTGCCAGCAGCCAAGAGAGCTCAAGGCTGTTTTTT
NA,NA,TRBJ1-5,TRBV4-1,CASSQDPRGGSNQPQHF,TGCGCCAGCAGCCAAGACCCCAGGGGAGGAAGCAATCAGCCCCAGCATTTT
TRBD1,NA,TRBJ1-2,TRBV9,CASSGDREGYTF,TGTGCCAGCAGCGGAGACAGGGAAGGCTACACCTTC
NA,NA,TRBJ1-1,TRBV7-9,CASSLYRATEAFF,TGTGCCAGCAGCTTATACAGGGCCACTGAAGCTTTCTTT
TRBD2,NA,TRBJ2-7,TRBV18,CASSPGLAGVHEQYF,TGTGCCAGCTCCCCGGGACTAGCGGGAGTCCACGAGCAGTACTTC
NA,few,TRBJ1-3,TRBV7-2,CASSFPVSGNTIYF,TGTGCCAGCAGCTTCCCGGTTTCCGGAAACACCATATATTTT
TRBD1,NA,TRBJ1-1,TRBV7-2,CASSLDPVEGQLNTEAFF,TGTGCCAGCAGCTTAGACCCCGTGGAGGGACAGCTGAACACTGAAGCTTTCTTT
TRBD1,NA,TRBJ1-1,TRBV5-4,CASSFPRQGTEAFF,TGTGCCAGCAGCTTTCCGAGACAGGGCACTGAAGCTTTCTTT
TRBD1,NA,TRBJ1-1,TRBV28,CASSLLPGQGSTEAFF,TGTGCCAGCAGTTTATTGCCGGGACAGGGTTCCACTGAAGCTTTCTTT
NA,NA,TRBJ1-1,TRBV7-9,CASSLQGGLNTEAFF,TGTGCCAGCAGCTTGCAAGGCGGCCTGAACACTGAAGCTTTCTTT
NA,once,TRBJ1-4,TRBV27,CASSLIGEEEKLFF,TGTGCCAGCAGTTTAATAGGGGAGGAGGAAAAACTGTTTTTT
TRBD1,NA,TRBJ1-2,TRBV7-9,CASSLGQSYTF,TGTGCCAGCAGCTTGGGACAGTCCTACACCTTC
NA,once,TRBJ2-2,TRBV25-1,CASSDLGHRGELFF,TGTGCCAGCAGTGACTTAGGGCACCGCGGGGAGCTGTTTTTT
NA,NA,TRBJ2-1,TRBV21-1,CASSKAKAGAYNEQFF,TGTGCCAGCAGCAAAGCAAAAGCGGGAGCCTACAATGAGCAGTTCTTC
NA,NA,TRBJ1-2,TRBV3-1/TRBV3-2,CASSLVPGHGYTF,TGTGCCAGCAGCCTAGTGCCAGGGCATGGCTACACCTTC
NA,NA,TRBJ1-2,TRBV10-3,CAISEPWSSGYTF,TGTGCCATCAGTGAACCGTGGAGCTCTGGCTACACCTTC
TRBD1,NA,TRBJ1-2,TRBV14,CASSQEVGTAYGYTF,TGTGCCAGCAGCCAAGAAGTCGGGACAGCCTATGGCTACACCTTC
NA,NA,TRBJ2-1,TRBV7-2,CASSLAGTRDNEQFF,TGTGCCAGCAGCCTAGCCGGGACTCGGGACAATGAGCAGTTCTTC
NA,NA,TRBJ1-4,TRBV12-3/TRBV12-4,CASSHGGNEKLFF,TGTGCCAGCAGTCATGGAGGAAATGAAAAACTGTTTTTT
NA,NA,TRBJ1-2,TRBV2,CASDPGYSNYGYTF,TGTGCCAGCGACCCGGGGTACAGTAACTATGGCTACACCTTC
NA,NA,TRBJ2-2,TRBV24-1,CATSDHGTDTGELFF,TGTGCCACCAGTGACCACGGGACGGACACCGGGGAGCTGTTTTTT
NA,NA,TRBJ1-6,TRBV2,CASSENSPYNSPLHF,TGTGCCAGCAGTGAAAACTCCCCCTATAATTCACCCCTCCACTTT
TRBD1,NA,TRBJ2-3,TRBV28,CASSSTGTGEITQYF,TGTGCCAGCAGTTCTACCGGGACAGGGGAAATTACGCAGTATTTT
NA,NA,TRBJ1-6,TRBV30,CAWRVTYRRNNSPLHF,TGTGCCTGGAGAGTTACTTACAGACGGAATAATTCACCCCTCCACTTT
NA,NA,TRBJ1-2,TRBV28,CAARGSYGYTF,TGTGCCGCGCGGGGGTCCTATGGCTACACCTTC
NA,NA,TRBJ2-1,TRBV5-8,CASSLEGTSYNEQFF,TGTGCCAGCAGCTTGGAGGGGACCTCCTACAATGAGCAGTTCTTC
TRBD1,NA,TRBJ1-1,TRBV4-2,CASSPTQGATEAFF,TGTGCCAGCAGCCCGACGCAGGGGGCCACTGAAGCTTTCTTT
TRBD1,NA,TRBJ1-2,TRBV15,CATSRDRDRGRDGYTF,TGTGCCACCAGCAGAGATCGGGACAGGGGGCGTGATGGCTACACCTTC
TRBD2,NA,TRBJ2-7,TRBV18,CASSPLGGGSSYEQYF,TGTGCCAGCTCACCACTGGGAGGCGGGAGCTCCTACGAGCAGTACTTC
NA,NA,TRBJ2-2,TRBV5-8,CASSLSRNTGELFF,TGTGCCAGCAGCTTGAGCAGGAACACCGGGGAGCTGTTTTTT